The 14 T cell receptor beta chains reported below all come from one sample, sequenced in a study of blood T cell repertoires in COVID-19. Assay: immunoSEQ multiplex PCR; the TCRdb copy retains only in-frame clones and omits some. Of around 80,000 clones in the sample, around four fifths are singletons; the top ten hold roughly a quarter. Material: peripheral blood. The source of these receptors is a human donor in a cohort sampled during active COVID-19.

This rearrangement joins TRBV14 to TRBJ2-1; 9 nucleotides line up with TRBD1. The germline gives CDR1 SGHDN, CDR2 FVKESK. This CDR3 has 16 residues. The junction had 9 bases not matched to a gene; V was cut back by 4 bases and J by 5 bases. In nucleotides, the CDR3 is TGTGCCAGCAGCCGCGGGACAGGGTTAGGCAACAATGAGCAGTTCTTC. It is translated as CASSRGTGLGNNEQFF. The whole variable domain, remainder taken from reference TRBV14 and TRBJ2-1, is EAGVTQFPSHSVIEKGQTVTLRCDPISGHDNLYWYRRVMGKEIKFLLHFVKESKQDESGMPNNRFLAERTGGTYSTLKVQPAELEDSGVYFCASSRGTGLGNNEQFFGPGTRLTVL.

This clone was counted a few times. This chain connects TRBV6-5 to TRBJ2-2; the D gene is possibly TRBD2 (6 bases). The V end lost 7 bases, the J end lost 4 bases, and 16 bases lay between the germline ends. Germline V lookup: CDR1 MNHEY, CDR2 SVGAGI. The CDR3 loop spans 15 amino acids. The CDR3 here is CASMGGVTTTGELFF. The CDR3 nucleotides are TGTGCCAGCATGGGCGGGGTGACAACCACCGGGGAGCTGTTTTTT.

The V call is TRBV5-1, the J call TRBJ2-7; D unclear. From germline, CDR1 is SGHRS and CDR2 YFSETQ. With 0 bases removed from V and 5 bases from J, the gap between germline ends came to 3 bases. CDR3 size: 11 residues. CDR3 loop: CASSLADEQYF. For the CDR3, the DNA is TGCGCCAGCAGCTTGGCCGACGAGCAGTACTTC.

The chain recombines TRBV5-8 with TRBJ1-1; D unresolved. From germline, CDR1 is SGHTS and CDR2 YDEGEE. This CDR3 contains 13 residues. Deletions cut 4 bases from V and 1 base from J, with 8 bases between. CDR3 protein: CASSLTSNTEAFF. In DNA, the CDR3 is TGTGCCAGCAGCCTCACATCGAACACTGAAGCTTTCTTT. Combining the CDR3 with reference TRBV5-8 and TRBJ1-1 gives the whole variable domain EAGVTQSPTHLIKTRGQQATLRCSPISGHTSVYWYQQALGLGLQFLLWYDEGEERNRGNFPPRFSGRQFPNYSSELNVNALELEDSALYLCASSLTSNTEAFFGQGTRLTVV.

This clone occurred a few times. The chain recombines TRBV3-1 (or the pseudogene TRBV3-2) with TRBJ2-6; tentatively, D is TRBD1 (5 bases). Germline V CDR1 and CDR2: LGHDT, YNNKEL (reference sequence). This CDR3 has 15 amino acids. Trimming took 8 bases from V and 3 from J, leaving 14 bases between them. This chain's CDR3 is CASRLQGGGANVLTF. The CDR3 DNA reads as TGTGCCAGCCGACTCCAGGGTGGTGGGGCCAACGTCCTGACTTTC.

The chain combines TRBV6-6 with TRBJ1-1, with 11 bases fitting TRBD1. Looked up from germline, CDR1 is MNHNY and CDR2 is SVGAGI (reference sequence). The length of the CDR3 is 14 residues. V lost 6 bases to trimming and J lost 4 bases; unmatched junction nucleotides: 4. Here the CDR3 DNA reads TGTGCCAGCAGACCCGGGACAGGGGGCACTGAAGCTTTCTTT. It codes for CASRPGTGGTEAFF.

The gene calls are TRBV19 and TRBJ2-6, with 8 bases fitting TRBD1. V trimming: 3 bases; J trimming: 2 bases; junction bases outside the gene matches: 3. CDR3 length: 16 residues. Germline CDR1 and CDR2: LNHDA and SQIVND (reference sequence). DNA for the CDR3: TGTGCCAGTAGTATTAAACAGGGGGCTGGGGCCAACGTCCTGACTTTC. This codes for CASSIKQGAGANVLTF.

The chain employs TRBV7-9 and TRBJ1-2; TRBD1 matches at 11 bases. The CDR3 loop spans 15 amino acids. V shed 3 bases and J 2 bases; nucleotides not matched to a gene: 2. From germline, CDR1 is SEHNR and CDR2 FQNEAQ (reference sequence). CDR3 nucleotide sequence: TGTGCCAGCAGCTTCGGGGACAGGGGGAACTATGGCTACACCTTC. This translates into CASSFGDRGNYGYTF.

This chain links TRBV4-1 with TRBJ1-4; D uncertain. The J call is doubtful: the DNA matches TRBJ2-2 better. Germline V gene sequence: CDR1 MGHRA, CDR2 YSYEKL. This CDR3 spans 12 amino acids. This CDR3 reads CASSQDPPELFF. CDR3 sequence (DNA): TGCGCCAGCAGCCAAGACCCTCCGGAGCTGTTTTTT.

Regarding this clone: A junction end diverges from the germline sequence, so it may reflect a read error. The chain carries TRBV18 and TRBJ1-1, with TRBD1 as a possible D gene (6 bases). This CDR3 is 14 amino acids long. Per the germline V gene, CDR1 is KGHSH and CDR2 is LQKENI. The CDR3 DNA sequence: TGTGCCAGCTCCGCGGACAGCTCGAACACTGAAACTTTCTTT. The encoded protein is CASSADSSNTETFF.

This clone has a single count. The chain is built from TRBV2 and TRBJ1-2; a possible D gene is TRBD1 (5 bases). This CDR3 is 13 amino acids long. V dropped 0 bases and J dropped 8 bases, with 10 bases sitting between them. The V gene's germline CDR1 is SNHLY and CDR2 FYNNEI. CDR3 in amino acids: CASSEAPGEGYTF. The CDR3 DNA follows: TGTGCCAGCAGTGAAGCGCCGGGGGAGGGCTACACCTTC.

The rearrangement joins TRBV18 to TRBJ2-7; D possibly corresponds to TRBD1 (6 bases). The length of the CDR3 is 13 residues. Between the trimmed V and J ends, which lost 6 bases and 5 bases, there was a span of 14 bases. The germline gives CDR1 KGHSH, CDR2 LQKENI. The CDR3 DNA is TGTGCCAGCTCGCTCAGTAAGGGGGACGAGCAGTACTTC. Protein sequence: CASSLSKGDEQYF. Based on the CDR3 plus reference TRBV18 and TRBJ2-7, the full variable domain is NAGVMQNPRHLVRRRGQEARLRCSPMKGHSHVYWYRQLPEEGLKFMVYLQKENIIDESGMPKERFSAEFPKEGPSILRIQQVVRGDSAAYFCASSLSKGDEQYFGPGTRLTVT.

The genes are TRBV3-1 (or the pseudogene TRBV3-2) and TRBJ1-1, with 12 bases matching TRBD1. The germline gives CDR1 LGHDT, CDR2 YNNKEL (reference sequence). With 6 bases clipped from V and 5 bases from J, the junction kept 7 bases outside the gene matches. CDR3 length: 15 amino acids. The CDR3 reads CASSPPGQGATEAFF. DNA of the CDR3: TGTGCCAGCAGTCCTCCGGGACAGGGGGCTACTGAAGCTTTCTTT.

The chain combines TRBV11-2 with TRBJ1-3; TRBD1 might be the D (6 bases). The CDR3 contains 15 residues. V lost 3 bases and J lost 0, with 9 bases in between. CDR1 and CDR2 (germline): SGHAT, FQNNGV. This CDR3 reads CASSFDRFSGNTIYF. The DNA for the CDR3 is TGTGCCAGCAGCTTCGACAGGTTCTCTGGAAACACCATATATTTT.